This entry is about one T cell receptor (beta chain). This sample is part of a study of shared clonotypes between healthy human individuals. Clones were read by immunoSEQ multiplex PCR, and TCRdb kept only the in-frame ones, dropping some. The data hold over a million clones, with less than 99% observed a single time. The ends lost 11 bases at V and 5 bases at J; junction bases unmatched: 14. Germline CDR1 is ENHRY and CDR2 is SYGVKD. This CDR3 is built from 15 residues. The J gene is TRBJ2-5, the V gene TRBV10-3, with TRBD1 matching 10 bases. The sequence derives from a man aged 30 to 39 in good health. Sample: naive CD4+ T cells sorted from blood. Subset in this sample: CD45RA+ positively selected. The CDR3 protein is CAVLRDRGSGETQYF. DNA for the CDR3: TGTGCCGTGCTCCGGGACAGGGGATCTGGTGAGACCCAGTACTTC.